This T cell receptor (beta chain) was sequenced in a study of identical twins. General study results and limits: Conclusions were based on cross-sectional statistical analysis, without following the same donors.

Details on this clonotype: Its specificity is unknown.

Using its own MiXCR run on the 5' RACE reads, TCRdb lists one record per CDR3 protein. Found here are approximately 620,000 distinct CDR3 sequences, more than 6.5% of them singletons; the top ten hold 0.75% to 1%. CDR1 and CDR2 (germline): MNHNS, SASEGT. CDR3 length: 15 residues. V lost 8 bases and J 2 bases, leaving 16 bases between the germline ends. Healthy Caucasians alone served as donors. This sample also appeared in a second study, on yellow fever vaccine responses in identical twins.

The V gene is TRBV6-1, the J gene TRBJ2-1, with D possibly matching TRBD2 (6 bases). The TCR comes from a woman between 18 and 30 years old in good health. The material sequenced was PBMCs. CDR3 in amino acids: CASAGGAPPYNEQFF. As DNA, the CDR3 is TGTGCCAGCGCCGGAGGGGCCCCCCCCTACAATGAGCAGTTCTTC.